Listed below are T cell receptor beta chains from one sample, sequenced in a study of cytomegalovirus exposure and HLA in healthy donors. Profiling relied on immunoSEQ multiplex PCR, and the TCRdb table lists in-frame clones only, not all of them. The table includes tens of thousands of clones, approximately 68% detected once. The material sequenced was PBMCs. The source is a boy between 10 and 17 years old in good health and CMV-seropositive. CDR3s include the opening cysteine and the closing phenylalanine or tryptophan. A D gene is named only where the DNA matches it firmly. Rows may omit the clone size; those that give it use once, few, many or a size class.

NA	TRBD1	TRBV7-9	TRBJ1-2	TGTGCCAGCAGCCTGGACAGGGCCCACTATGGCTACACCTTC	CASSLDRAHYGYTF
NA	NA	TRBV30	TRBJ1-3	TGTGCCTGGAGTGCAGGAACTGGAAACACCATATATTTT	CAWSAGTGNTIYF
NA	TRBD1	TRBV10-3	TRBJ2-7	TGTGCCATCGGCATGACCGCGAGGGGGCATCGGCCCTACGAGCAGTACTTC	CAIGMTARGHRPYEQYF
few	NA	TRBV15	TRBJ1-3	TGTGCCACCAGCCGATCGGGGTGGGAACTCTCTACTGGAAACACCATATATTTT	CATSRSGWELSTGNTIYF
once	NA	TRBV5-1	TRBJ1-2	TGCGCCAGCAGCGTCGACAATGCCTATGGCTACACCTTC	CASSVDNAYGYTF
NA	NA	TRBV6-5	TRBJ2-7	TGTGCCACCAGAGACCCGGGTCTGAACTACGAGCAGTACTTC	CATRDPGLNYEQYF
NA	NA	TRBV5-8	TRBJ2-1	TGTGCCAGCAGCTTGAGGCCATTCCTAGCGACCCATGAGCAGTTCTTC	CASSLRPFLATHEQFF
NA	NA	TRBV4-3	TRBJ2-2	TGCGCCAGCAGCCAAGTCGCCCTAAACACCGGGGAGCTGTTTTTT	CASSQVALNTGELFF
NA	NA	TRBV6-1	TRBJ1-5	TGTGCCAGCATTTGGGACAACAATCAGCCCCAGCATTTT	CASIWDNNQPQHF
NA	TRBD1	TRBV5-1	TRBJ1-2	TGCGCCAGCGGTCCACCGACCGGGACAGGTGGCTACACCTTC	CASGPPTGTGGYTF
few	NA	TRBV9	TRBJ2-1	TGTGCCAGCAGCGTGGCGGTCAACAATGAGCAGTTCTTC	CASSVAVNNEQFF
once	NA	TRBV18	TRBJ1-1	TGTGCCAGCTCGCCCAACTCAGGGGACACTGAAGCTTTCTTT	CASSPNSGDTEAFF
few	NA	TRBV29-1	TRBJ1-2	TGCAGCGTTGAAGGCCACAGTGCTAACTATGGCTACACCTTC	CSVEGHSANYGYTF
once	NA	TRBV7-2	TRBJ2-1	TGTGCCAGCAGCTTAGTAGCGAGCTCCTACAATGAGCAGTTCTTC	CASSLVASSYNEQFF
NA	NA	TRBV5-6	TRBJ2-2	TGTGCCAGCAGCTTAATTGGGCTCCTGAACACCGGGGAGCTGTTTTTT	CASSLIGLLNTGELFF
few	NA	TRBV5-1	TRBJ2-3	TGCGCCAGCAGCTTGGGGACAGTTATAGCAGATACGCAGTATTTT	CASSLGTVIADTQYF
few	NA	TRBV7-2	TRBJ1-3	TGTGCCAGCAGAATCGACACCAGCTCTGGAAACACCATATATTTT	CASRIDTSSGNTIYF
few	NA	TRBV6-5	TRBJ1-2	TGTGCCAGCACTTTCAGTACAGGGAACTATGGCTACACCTTC	CASTFSTGNYGYTF
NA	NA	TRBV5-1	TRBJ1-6	TGCGCCAGCAGCTTGTTAACAGATAATTCACCCCTCCACTTT	CASSLLTDNSPLHF
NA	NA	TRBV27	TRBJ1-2	TGTGCCAGCGGTTTATCGAGTCACTATGGCTACACCTTC	CASGLSSHYGYTF
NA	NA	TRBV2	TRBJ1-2	TGTGCCAGCAGTGAAGATGAGGGAGGCTACACCTTC	CASSEDEGGYTF
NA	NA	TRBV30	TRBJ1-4	TGTGCCTGGTCCCACTCAGGAACTAATGAAAAACTGTTTTTT	CAWSHSGTNEKLFF
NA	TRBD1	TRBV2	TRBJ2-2	TGTGCCAGCAGTGAAAAGACAGGGGGGACCGGGGAGCTGTTTTTT	CASSEKTGGTGELFF
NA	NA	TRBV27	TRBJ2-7	TGTGCCAGCGGAGAAGTGGGGGCTTACGAGCAGTACTTC	CASGEVGAYEQYF
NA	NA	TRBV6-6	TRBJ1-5	TGTGCCAGCAGGAAGTACGACAGAAATCAGCCCCAGCATTTT	CASRKYDRNQPQHF
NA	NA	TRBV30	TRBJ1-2	TGTGCCTGGAGTGTACCCCCAGGGCAGGGCTACCCCTTC	CAWSVPPGQGYPF
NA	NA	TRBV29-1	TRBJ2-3	TGCAGCGTCGACGGACAGAGTTACGCGCAGTATTTT	CSVDGQSYAQYF
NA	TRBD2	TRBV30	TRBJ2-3	TGTGCCTGGAGTAGGACCCGAGAGAGGGCGGGGGGCCGAACGGATACGCAGTATTTT	CAWSRTRERAGGRTDTQYF